This T cell receptor beta chain was documented in a study of T cells in Graves' hyperthyroidism and ophthalmopathy. At least ten counts were recorded for this clonotype. Its cognate antigen is unknown. Blood was drawn at first hyperthyroidism diagnosis, before any ophthalmopathy symptoms. The junction had 8 bases not matched to a gene; V was cut back by 5 bases and J by 1 base. The CDR3 totals 15 residues. Study-level findings and limits: Among thyroid clonotypes expanded above 0.001, most also appeared in blood.

Researchers amplified the TCR beta CDR3 regions from RNA transcripts. When the TCR CDR3 underwent first-round RT-PCR, the HTBI primer set was used. TCRdb re-analysed the multiplex PCR reads in MiXCR, keeping a single row per CDR3 protein. The data hold fewer than 450,000 distinct CDR3 sequences, with approximately 17% observed a single time. V is TRBV12-3 or TRBV12-4 and J is TRBJ2-7, with 7 bases fitting TRBD1. Material for sequencing was blood. The clonotype was recovered from a woman in her thirties with Graves' hyperthyroidism that later progressed to Graves' ophthalmopathy. CDR3 sequence: CASSTYRGRSYEQYF. The CDR3 DNA reads TGTGCCAGCAGTACTTACAGGGGTCGATCCTACGAGCAGTACTTC.